This TCR beta chain was retrieved from a study of cytomegalovirus exposure and HLA in healthy donors. Broader study findings: In a later analysis, TCR beta V- and J-gene trimming was associated with a missense DCLRE1C variant. Cytomegalovirus association was listed for about 170 TCR beta chains. Rarity marked most TCR sequences, yet some public TCRs occurred in many donors.

For this clone: Antigen specificity is unknown.

Vbeta (60) and Jbeta (13) primers were used in the PCR. The repertoire was sequenced with immunoSEQ multiplex PCR; TCRdb's copy has only in-frame clones and lacks some. This table has around 90,000 clones, roughly 67% appearing once. Germline V gene sequence: CDR1 GTSNPN, CDR2 SVGIG (reference sequence). The CDR3 runs 16 residues. Trimming stripped 1 base from V and 0 bases from J, with 13 bases between. The sample taken for sequencing was PBMCs. The chain joins TRBV30 to TRBJ1-5, with D perhaps TRBD1 (6 bases). The clonotype was recovered from a human donor in good health. The CDR3 DNA follows: TGTGCCTGGAGTGCCCGGACAGTATATAGCAATCAGCCCCAGCATTTT. Amino acids: CAWSARTVYSNQPQHF.